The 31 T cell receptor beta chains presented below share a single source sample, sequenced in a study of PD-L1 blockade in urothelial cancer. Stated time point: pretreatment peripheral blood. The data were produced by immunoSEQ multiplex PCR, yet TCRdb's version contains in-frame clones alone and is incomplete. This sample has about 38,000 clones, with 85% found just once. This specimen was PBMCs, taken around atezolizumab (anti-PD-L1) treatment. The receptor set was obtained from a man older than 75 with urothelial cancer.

The CDR3 region has the DNA TGTGCCAGCAGCTTGATGGGAGGGTCGGGCTATGGCTACACCTTC. Amino acid sequence: CASSLMGGSGYGYTF. The chain employs TRBV5-8 and TRBJ1-2; no definite D call. CDR1 and CDR2 from the germline V gene are SGHTS and YDEGEE. This CDR3 spans 15 amino acids. The ends were cut back, 1 base at V and 4 bases at J, with 14 bases in the middle.

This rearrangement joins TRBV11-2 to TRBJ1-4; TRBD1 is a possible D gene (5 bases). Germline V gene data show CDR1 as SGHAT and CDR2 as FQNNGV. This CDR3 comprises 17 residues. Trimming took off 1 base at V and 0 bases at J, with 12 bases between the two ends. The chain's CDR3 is CASSLGVGGATNEKLFF. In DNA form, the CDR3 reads TGTGCCAGCAGCTTAGGGGTCGGGGGGGCAACTAATGAAAAACTGTTTTTT.

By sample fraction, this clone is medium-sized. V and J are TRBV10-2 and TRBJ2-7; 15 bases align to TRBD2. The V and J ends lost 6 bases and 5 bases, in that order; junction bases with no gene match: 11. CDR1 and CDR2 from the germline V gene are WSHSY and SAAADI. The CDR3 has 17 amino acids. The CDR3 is CASRPGLAGGIGDEQYF. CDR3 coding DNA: TGCGCCAGCAGACCGGGACTAGCGGGAGGTATAGGCGACGAGCAGTACTTC.

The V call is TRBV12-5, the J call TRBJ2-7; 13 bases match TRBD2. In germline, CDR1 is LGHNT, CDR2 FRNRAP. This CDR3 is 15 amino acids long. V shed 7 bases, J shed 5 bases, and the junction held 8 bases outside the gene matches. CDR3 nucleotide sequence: TGTGCTAGTGCCCGCGGGACTAGCGGGAACAACGAGCAGTACTTC. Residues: CASARGTSGNNEQYF.

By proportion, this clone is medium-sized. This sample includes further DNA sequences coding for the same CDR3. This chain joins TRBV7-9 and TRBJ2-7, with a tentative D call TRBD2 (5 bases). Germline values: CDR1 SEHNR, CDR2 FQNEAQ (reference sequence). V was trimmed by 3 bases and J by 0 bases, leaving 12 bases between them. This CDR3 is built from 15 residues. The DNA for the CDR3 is TGTGCCAGCAGCTTCCGGGGATCGAGCTCCTACGAGCAGTACTTC. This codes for CASSFRGSSSYEQYF.

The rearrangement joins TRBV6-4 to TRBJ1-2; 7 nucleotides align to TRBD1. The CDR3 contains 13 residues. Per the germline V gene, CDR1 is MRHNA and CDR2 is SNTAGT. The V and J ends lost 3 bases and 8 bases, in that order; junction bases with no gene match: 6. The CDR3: CASSEGGQRGYTF. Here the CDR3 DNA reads TGTGCCAGCAGTGAAGGGGGACAGAGGGGCTACACCTTC.

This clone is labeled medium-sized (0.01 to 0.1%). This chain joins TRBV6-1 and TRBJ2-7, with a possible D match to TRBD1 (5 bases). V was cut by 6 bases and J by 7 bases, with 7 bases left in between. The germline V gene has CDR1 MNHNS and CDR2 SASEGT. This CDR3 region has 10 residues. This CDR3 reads CASSRTEQYF. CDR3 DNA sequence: TGTGCCAGCAGCCGGACAGAGCAGTACTTC.

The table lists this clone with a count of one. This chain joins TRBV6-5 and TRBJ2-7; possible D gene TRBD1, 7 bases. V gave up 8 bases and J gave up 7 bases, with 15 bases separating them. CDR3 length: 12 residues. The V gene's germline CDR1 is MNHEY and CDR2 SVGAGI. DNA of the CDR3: TGTGCCAGCGGGACTCAGGACAGGGAGCAGTACTTC. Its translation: CASGTQDREQYF.

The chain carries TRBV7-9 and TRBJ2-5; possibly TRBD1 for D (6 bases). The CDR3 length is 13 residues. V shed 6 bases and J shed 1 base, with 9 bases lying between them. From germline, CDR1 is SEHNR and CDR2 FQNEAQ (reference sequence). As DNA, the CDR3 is TGTGCCAGCAGGCACAGGGTCCAAGAGACCCAGTACTTC. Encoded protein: CASRHRVQETQYF.

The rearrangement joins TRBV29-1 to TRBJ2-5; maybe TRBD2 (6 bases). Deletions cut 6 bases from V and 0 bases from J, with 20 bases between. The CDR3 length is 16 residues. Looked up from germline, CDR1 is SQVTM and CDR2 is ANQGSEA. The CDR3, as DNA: TGCAGCGTGGAGGCGAGGTTTCAGCGGGACCAAGAGACCCAGTACTTC. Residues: CSVEARFQRDQETQYF.

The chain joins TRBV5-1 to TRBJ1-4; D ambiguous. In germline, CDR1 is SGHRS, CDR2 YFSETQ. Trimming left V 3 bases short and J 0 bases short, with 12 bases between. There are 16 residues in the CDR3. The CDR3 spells CASSSTHRATNEKLFF. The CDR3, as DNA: TGCGCCAGCAGCTCCACCCACAGAGCAACTAATGAAAAACTGTTTTTT.

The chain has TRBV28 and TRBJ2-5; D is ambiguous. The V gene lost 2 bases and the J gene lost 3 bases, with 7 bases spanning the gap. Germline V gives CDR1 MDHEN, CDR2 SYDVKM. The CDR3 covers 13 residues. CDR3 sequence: CASSLNFKETQYF. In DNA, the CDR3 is TGTGCCAGCAGTTTAAACTTCAAAGAGACCCAGTACTTC.

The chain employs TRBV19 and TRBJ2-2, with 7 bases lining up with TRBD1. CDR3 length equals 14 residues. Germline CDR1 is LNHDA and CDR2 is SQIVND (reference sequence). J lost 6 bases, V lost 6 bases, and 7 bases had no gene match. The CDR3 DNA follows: TGTGCCAGTAGCGTAACAGGGGCTTCCGGGGAGCTGTTTTTT. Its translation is CASSVTGASGELFF. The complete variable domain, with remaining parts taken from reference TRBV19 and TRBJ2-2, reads DGGITQSPKYLFRKEGQNVTLSCEQNLNHDAMYWYRQDPGQGLRLIYYSQIVNDFQKGDIAEGYSVSREKKESFPLTVTSAQKNPTAFYLCASSVTGASGELFFGEGSRLTVL.

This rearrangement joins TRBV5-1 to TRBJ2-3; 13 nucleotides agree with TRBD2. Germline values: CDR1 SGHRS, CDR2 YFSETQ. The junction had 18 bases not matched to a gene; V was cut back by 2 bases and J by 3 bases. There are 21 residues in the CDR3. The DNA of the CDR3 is TGCGCCAGCAGCTTCCGCTGGACTAGCGGGAGTTTCGGGACCGGTACAGATACGCAGTATTTT. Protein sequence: CASSFRWTSGSFGTGTDTQYF.

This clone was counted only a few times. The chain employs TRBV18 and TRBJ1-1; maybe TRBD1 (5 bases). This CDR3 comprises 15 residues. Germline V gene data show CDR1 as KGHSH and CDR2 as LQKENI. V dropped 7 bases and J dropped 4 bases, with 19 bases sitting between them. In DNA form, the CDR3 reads TGTGCCAGCTGGGACTGGGGGGTGGGTGCCACTGAAGCTTTCTTT. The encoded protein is CASWDWGVGATEAFF.

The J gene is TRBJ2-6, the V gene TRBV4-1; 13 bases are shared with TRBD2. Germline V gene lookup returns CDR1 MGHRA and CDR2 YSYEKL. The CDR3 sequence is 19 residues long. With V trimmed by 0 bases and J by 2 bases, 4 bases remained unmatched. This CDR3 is CASSQDSGLAGAGANVLTF. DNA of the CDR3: TGCGCCAGCAGCCAAGATAGCGGACTAGCGGGAGCTGGGGCCAACGTCCTGACTTTC.

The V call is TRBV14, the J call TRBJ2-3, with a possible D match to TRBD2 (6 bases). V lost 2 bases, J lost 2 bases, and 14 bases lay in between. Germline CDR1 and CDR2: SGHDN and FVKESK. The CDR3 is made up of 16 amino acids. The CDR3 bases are TGTGCCAGCAGCCAAAATAGAGGGGAGGTCACAGATACGCAGTATTTT. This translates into CASSQNRGEVTDTQYF.

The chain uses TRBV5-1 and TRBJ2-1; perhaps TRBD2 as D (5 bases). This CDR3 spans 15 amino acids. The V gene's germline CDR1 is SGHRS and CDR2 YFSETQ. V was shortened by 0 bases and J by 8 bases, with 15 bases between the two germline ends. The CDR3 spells CASSLDPGVTDEQFF. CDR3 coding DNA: TGCGCCAGCAGCTTGGACCCCGGGGTGACGGATGAGCAGTTCTTC.

The CDR3 coding sequence is TGCGCCAGCAGTGTGGTCCGGGACTCCTACGAGCAGTACTTC. It specifies CASSVVRDSYEQYF. This chain joins TRBV10-1 and TRBJ2-7, with D maybe TRBD2 (5 bases). Germline CDR1 and CDR2: WNHNN and SYGVQD (reference sequence). With 4 bases removed from V and 0 bases from J, the gap between germline ends came to 10 bases. This CDR3 has 14 residues.

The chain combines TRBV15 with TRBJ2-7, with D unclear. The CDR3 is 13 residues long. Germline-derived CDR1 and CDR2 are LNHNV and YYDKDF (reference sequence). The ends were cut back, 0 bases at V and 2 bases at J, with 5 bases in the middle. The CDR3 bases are TGTGCCACCAGCAGAGACACAGCCTACGAGCAGTACTTC. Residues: CATSRDTAYEQYF. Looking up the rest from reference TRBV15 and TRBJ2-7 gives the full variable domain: DAMVIQNPRYQVTQFGKPVTLSCSQTLNHNVMYWYQQKSSQAPKLLFHYYDKDFNNEADTPDNFQSRRPNTSFCFLDIRSPGLGDTAMYLCATSRDTAYEQYFGPGTRLTVT.

The CDR3 protein is CAISERQGVYNEQFF. CDR3 nucleotide sequence: TGTGCCATCAGTGAGCGGCAGGGGGTGTACAATGAGCAGTTCTTC. The rearrangement joins TRBV10-3 to TRBJ2-1; 7 bases align to TRBD1. The CDR3 spans 15 residues. With V trimmed by 2 bases and J by 4 bases, 5 bases remained unmatched. Germline V gene lookup returns CDR1 ENHRY and CDR2 SYGVKD.

The CDR3 here is CASSQVFVSNYGYTF. For the CDR3, the DNA is TGCGCCAGCAGCCAAGTATTTGTCTCTAACTATGGCTACACCTTC. This rearrangement joins TRBV4-3 to TRBJ1-2; D gene unclear. V was pared by 1 base and J by 0 bases, with 9 bases between. Germline V gives CDR1 LGHNA, CDR2 YSLEER. The CDR3 is 15 amino acids.

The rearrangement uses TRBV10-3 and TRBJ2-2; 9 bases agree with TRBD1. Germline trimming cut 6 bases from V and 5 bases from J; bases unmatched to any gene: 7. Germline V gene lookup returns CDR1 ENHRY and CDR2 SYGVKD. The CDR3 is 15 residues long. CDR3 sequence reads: CAISTGTGNTGELFF. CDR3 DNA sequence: TGTGCCATCAGCACCGGGACAGGGAATACCGGGGAGCTGTTTTTT.

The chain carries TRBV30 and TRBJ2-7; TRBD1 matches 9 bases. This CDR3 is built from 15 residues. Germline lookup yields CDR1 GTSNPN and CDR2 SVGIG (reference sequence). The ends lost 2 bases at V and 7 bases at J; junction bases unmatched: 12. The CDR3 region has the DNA TGTGCCTGGAGTTTAACCGGGACAGGGTTTCGGGAGCAGTACTTC. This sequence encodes CAWSLTGTGFREQYF.

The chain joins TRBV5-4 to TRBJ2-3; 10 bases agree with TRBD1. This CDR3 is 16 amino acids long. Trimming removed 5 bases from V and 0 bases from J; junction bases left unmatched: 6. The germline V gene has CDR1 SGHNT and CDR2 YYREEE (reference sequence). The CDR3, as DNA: TGTGCCAGCAGGGCCGGGACAGGGGCTAGCACAGATACGCAGTATTTT. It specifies CASRAGTGASTDTQYF.

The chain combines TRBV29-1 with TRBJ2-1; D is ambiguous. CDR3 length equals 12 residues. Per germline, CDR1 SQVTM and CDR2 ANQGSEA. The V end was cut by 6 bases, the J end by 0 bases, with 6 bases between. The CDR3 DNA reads TGCAGCGTCTCCAGCTCCTACAATGAGCAGTTCTTC. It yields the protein CSVSSSYNEQFF.

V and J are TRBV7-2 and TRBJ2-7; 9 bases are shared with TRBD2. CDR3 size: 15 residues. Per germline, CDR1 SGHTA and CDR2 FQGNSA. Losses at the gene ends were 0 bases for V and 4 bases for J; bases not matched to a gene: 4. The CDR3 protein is CASSLAPTSGYEQYF. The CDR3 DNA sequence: TGTGCCAGCAGCTTAGCGCCGACTAGCGGATACGAGCAGTACTTC.

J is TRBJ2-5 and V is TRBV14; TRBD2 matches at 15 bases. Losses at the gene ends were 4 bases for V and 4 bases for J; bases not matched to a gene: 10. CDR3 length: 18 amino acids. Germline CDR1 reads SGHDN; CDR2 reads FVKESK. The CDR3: CASSPYGGLAGGRETQYF. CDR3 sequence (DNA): TGTGCCAGCAGCCCTTACGGTGGACTAGCGGGAGGGCGAGAGACCCAGTACTTC.

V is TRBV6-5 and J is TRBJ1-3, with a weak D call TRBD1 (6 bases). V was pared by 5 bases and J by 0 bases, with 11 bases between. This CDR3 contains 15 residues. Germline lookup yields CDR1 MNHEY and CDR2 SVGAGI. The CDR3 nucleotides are TGTGCCAGCAGTACCACAGGGAGCTCTGGAAACACCATATATTTT. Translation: CASSTTGSSGNTIYF.

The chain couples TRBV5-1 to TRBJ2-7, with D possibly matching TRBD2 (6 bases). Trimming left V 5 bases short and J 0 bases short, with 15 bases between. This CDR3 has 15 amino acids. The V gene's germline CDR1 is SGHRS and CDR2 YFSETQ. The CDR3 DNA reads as TGCGCCAGCAGTTCCGGGACTCCGAGCTCCTACGAGCAGTACTTC. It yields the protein CASSSGTPSSYEQYF. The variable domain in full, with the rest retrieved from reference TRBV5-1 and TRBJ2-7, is KAGVTQTPRYLIKTRGQQVTLSCSPISGHRSVSWYQQTPGQGLQFLFEYFSETQRNKGNFPGRFSGRQFSNSRSEMNVSTLELGDSALYLCASSSGTPSSYEQYFGPGTRLTVT.

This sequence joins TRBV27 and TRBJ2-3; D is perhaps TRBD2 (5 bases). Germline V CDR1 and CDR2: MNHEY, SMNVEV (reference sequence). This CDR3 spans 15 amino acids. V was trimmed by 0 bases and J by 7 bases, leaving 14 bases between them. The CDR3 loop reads CASSLSPAGAYTQYF. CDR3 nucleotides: TGTGCCAGCAGTTTATCTCCGGCGGGTGCATATACGCAGTATTTT.